Following are 6 T cell receptor beta chains from one sample sequenced in a study of T cell repertoires in cytomegalovirus infection (dated 2019 in TCRdb). The sample's treatment or condition label, decoded: in vitro stimulation with specific CMV peptide epitopes to enrich CMV-specific T cells. Sequencing used an Illumina HiSeq 1500. TCRdb took the public reads, trimmed them with fastp at Q25, ran MiXCR for clone calling and kept in-frame beta chains. Rows are combined by CDR3 protein, so each entry shows the most common genes and DNA. For this sample there are about a million distinct CDR3 sequences; approximately 30% appear just once. The leading ten clones occupy about an eighth of the sample. No antigen is known for these receptors. Source: cultured CD8+ T cells from PBMCs, taken from culture after CMV antigen stimulation. Receptors were obtained from a human donor in good health (CMV status not recorded). Some clones in this sample may be carry-over from other donors' samples.

This clonotype was counted only a few times. The chain joins TRBV7-2 to TRBJ2-7; possibly TRBD1 or TRBD2 for D (6 bases each). The CDR3 has 14 amino acids. CDR1 and CDR2 (germline): SGHTA, FQGNSA. The V gene lost 2 bases and the J gene lost 7 bases, with 15 bases spanning the gap. The CDR3 loop is CASSLFPGAGEQYV. DNA for the CDR3: TGTGCCAGCAGCTTATTCCCGGGGGCAGGGGAGCAGTACGTC.

The V and J genes are TRBV2 and TRBJ1-4; the D is unclear. Deletions cut 8 bases from V and 0 bases from J, with 7 bases between. CDR1 is SNHLY, CDR2 FYNNEI, per germline. The CDR3 loop spans 13 amino acids. The CDR3 here is CASYSATNEKLFF. Here the CDR3 DNA reads TGTGCCAGCTACTCCGCAACTAATGAAAAACTGTTTTTT.

V usage is TRBV6-6 and J usage is TRBJ1-6; D gene uncertain. The CDR3 totals 13 residues. The germline V and J ends were trimmed by 2 bases and 10 bases, with 9 bases remaining between them. Germline loops: CDR1 MNHNY, CDR2 SVGAGI (reference sequence). This chain's CDR3 is CASSYAMGSPLHF. The CDR3 DNA is TGTGCCAGCAGTTACGCGATGGGATCACCCCTCCACTTT.

This clonotype was counted only a few times. The CDR3 nucleotides are TGTGCCAGCAGTCCACAGGGCTCTGGGGTATACAATGAGCAGTTCTTC. It is translated as CASSPQGSGVYNEQFF. This sequence joins TRBV12-3 or TRBV12-4 and TRBJ2-1, with D perhaps matching TRBD1 (6 bases). V dropped 5 bases and J dropped 4 bases, with 18 bases sitting between them. The CDR3 is 16 residues long.

The V call is TRBV15, the J call TRBJ1-5; D is ambiguous. Trimming took 0 bases from V and 0 from J, leaving 15 bases between them. Germline V gene lookup returns CDR1 LNHNV and CDR2 YYDKDF (reference sequence). The CDR3 sequence is 18 residues long. DNA for the CDR3: TGTGCCACCAGCAGAGATGAGGATCTTCCTTATAGCAATCAGCCCCAGCATTTT. Encoded protein: CATSRDEDLPYSNQPQHF.

This chain's CDR3 is CASSPYRGTYEQYV. The CDR3 DNA is TGTGCCAGCAGTCCTTACAGGGGGACCTACGAGCAGTACGTC. The gene calls are TRBV6-6 and TRBJ2-7; TRBD1 matches 8 bases. The CDR3 consists of 14 residues. Trimming took 5 bases from V and 2 from J; bases not matched to a gene: 5. Germline V lookup: CDR1 MNHNY, CDR2 SVGAGI (reference sequence).